The rows below give T cell receptor beta chains drawn from one sample of a study of OX40 agonist ivuxolimab in advanced cancers. The assay was immunoSEQ multiplex PCR, and TCRdb's table has in-frame clones only and misses some. The repertoire holds approximately 70,000 clones, with roughly 86% as singletons. The sample here was CD4+ or CD8+ T cells sorted from blood, taken in a trial of the OX40 agonist ivuxolimab. Receptors originate from an adult with an advanced solid tumor such as melanoma, head and neck, liver or kidney cancer. Both conserved end residues are part of each CDR3. D genes are given only for firm matches. Part of the rows lack a size; the others show once, few, many or a class for expanded clones.

clone_size	d_call	v_call	j_call	cdr3_aa	cdr3_nt
NA	NA	TRBV21-1	TRBJ2-1	CASSRGGLDTNEQFF	TGTGCCAGCAGCAGGGGGGGACTAGACACCAATGAGCAGTTCTTC
NA	TRBD2	TRBV9	TRBJ2-3	CASSVDRLATDTQYF	TGTGCCAGCAGCGTAGATCGACTAGCCACAGATACGCAGTATTTT
NA	NA	TRBV21-1	TRBJ2-3	CASSTRLVGEGADTQYF	NA
NA	NA	TRBV30	TRBJ1-6	CAWRPTGGRNSPLHF	TGTGCCTGGAGGCCCACGGGGGGTCGCAATTCACCCCTCCACTTT
few	TRBD1	TRBV4-1	TRBJ1-1	CASSPRQGEANTEAFF	TGCGCCAGCAGCCCTAGACAGGGAGAAGCGAACACTGAAGCTTTCTTT
NA	NA	TRBV6-4	TRBJ1-6	CASSERGRSSPLHF	TGTGCCAGCAGTGAACGGGGCAGAAGTTCACCCCTCCACTTT
NA	NA	TRBV11-3	TRBJ1-5	CASSLGQSSNQPQHF	TGTGCCAGCAGCCTAGGGCAGTCGAGCAATCAGCCCCAGCATTTT
NA	TRBD1	TRBV5-5	TRBJ2-7	CASSLWQGAYEQYF	TGTGCCAGCAGCTTGTGGCAGGGGGCCTACGAGCAGTACTTC
NA	TRBD1	TRBV6-6	TRBJ1-1	CASSYSRLTGKAEAFF	TGTGCCAGCAGTTACTCAAGACTGACAGGGAAGGCTGAAGCTTTCTTT
NA	NA	TRBV27	TRBJ2-1	CASRTFSSYNEQFF	TGTGCCAGCCGGACTTTCTCCAGTTACAATGAGCAGTTCTTC
NA	TRBD1	TRBV4-1	TRBJ2-1	CASSQAQGTYNEQFF	TGCGCCAGCAGCCAAGCACAGGGGACCTACAATGAGCAGTTCTTC
NA	NA	TRBV19	TRBJ2-7	CASSEGKYEQYF	TGTGCCAGTTCCGAGGGGAAATACGAGCAGTACTTC
NA	NA	TRBV11-1	TRBJ1-1	CASSLAGAGLGTEAFF	TGTGCCAGCAGCTTAGCGGGCGCAGGGCTCGGCACTGAAGCTTTCTTT
few	NA	TRBV7-6	TRBJ2-5	CASSFSSDVTQYF	TGTGCCAGCAGCTTCTCAAGTGATGTAACCCAGTACTTC
NA	TRBD1	TRBV30	TRBJ1-6	CASSRGYNSPLHF	TGTGCCTCTTCCAGGGGGTATAATTCACCCCTCCACTTT
NA	NA	TRBV10-2	TRBJ1-1	CASIAMAEAFF	TGCGCCAGCATTGCAATGGCTGAAGCTTTCTTT
NA	NA	TRBV7-9	TRBJ1-1	CASRHGLQNTEAFF	TGTGCCAGCAGACACGGTTTACAGAACACTGAAGCTTTCTTT
NA	NA	TRBV27	TRBJ2-6	CASSLAGSGANVLTF	TGTGCCAGCAGTTTGGCAGGCTCTGGGGCCAACGTCCTGACTTTC
NA	NA	TRBV6-5	TRBJ1-5	CASTYGNQPQHF	TGTGCCAGCACCTACGGGAATCAGCCCCAGCATTTT
NA	TRBD2	TRBV30	TRBJ2-1	CAWSFGGSTLAGYNEQFF	TGTGCCTGGAGTTTCGGCGGCAGCACCCTAGCGGGTTACAATGAGCAGTTCTTC
NA	NA	TRBV15	TRBJ1-5	CATSRGIQPQHF	TGTGCCACCAGCAGAGGTATACAGCCCCAGCATTTT
NA	NA	TRBV19	TRBJ2-1	CASSIGGSSSYNEQFF	TGTGCCAGTAGTATTGGCGGGTCTAGCTCCTACAATGAGCAGTTCTTC
NA	NA	TRBV9	TRBJ1-1	CASSTNMNTEAFF	TGTGCCAGCAGTACCAATATGAACACTGAAGCTTTCTTT
NA	NA	TRBV6-1	TRBJ2-1	CASSESQPLRGRAYNEQFF	TGTGCCAGCAGTGAATCTCAGCCACTCAGGGGACGGGCGTACAATGAGCAGTTCTTC
few	NA	TRBV25-1	TRBJ1-2	CASSEWGHANYGYTF	TGTGCCAGCAGTGAATGGGGGCATGCTAACTATGGCTACACCTTC
NA	NA	TRBV11-2	TRBJ1-5	CASSGDINQPQHF	TGTGCCAGCAGCGGGGACATAAATCAGCCCCAGCATTTT
NA	NA	TRBV19	TRBJ2-7	CASSIGPPGSYEQYF	TGTGCCAGTAGTATCGGACCTCCGGGGTCCTACGAGCAGTACTTC
NA	TRBD1	TRBV15	TRBJ1-2	CATSRSAGQRAYGYTF	TGTGCCACCAGCAGATCCGCGGGACAGAGGGCCTATGGCTACACCTTC